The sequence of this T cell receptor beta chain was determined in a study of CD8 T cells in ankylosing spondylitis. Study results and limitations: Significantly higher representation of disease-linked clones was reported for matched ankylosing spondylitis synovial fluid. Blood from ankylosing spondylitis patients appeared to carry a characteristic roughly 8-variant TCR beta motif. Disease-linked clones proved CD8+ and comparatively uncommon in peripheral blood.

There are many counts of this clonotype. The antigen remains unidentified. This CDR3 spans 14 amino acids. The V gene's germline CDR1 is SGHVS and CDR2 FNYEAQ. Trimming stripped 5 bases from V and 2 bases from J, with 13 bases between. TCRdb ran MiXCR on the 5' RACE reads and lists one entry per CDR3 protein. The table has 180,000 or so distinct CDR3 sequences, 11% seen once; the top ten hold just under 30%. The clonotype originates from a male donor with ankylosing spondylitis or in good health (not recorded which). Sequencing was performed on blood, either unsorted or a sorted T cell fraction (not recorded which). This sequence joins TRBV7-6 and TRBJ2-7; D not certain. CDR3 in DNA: TGTGCCAGCAGCCAAACCGGCAGGACCTACGAGCAGTACTTC. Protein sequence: CASSQTGRTYEQYF.